This T cell receptor beta chain is from a study of a mutant IDH1 vaccine in newly diagnosed glioma (dated by TCRdb to the early 2020s). Notes on the research overall: Vaccination was initiated 4-6 weeks after radiotherapy alone, or concurrently with temozolomide cycles in the chemotherapy-containing groups. Of the 32 treated patients, approximately 62% were male and approximately 40% were female, and the mean age was around 40 years. Before enrollment, most patients had been given radiochemotherapy with temozolomide as standard therapy, while the rest had received either radiotherapy alone or temozolomide alone. The week-35 safety follow-up took place at visit V12, and the week-47 end of study took place at visit V13. Peripheral blood was drawn at six visits: V03 (baseline), V05, V07, V10, V12 and V13. Longitudinal TCRB deep sequencing was performed for about two dozen treated patients wherever samples were available for exploratory analyses. The study at large found these results: The authors noted that analyses of patient blood samples could not be reproduced because of sample limitations. Vaccine-induced immune responses across multiple MHC alleles were detected in 93.3% of patients. PBMC samples for TCRB deep sequencing were selected based on availability. Changes in the top peripheral T cell clonotypes picked up by TCRB sequencing did not appear to be linked to pseudoprogression.

Of note for this clone: The target of this receptor is not known. One base away there is no much larger clone; base qualities are not given.

The method was the immunoSEQ multiplex PCR assay. Following the manufacturer's protocol, the hsTCRB Kit was used to amplify rearranged TCR beta chain sequences. TCRB libraries were sequenced on an Illumina MiSeq. Under the source paper's analysis protocol: The kit vendor's proprietary platform handled demultiplexing, trimming and gene mapping. The immuneACCESS repertoire file appears here via TCRdb, limited to in-frame rearrangements. These files lack a portion of the clones; in checked studies, under half of the deficit traces to unresolved V genes, and the cause of the others is not known. The DNA was the basis for D and trimming; V, J and clone size are from that table. The sample table shows 90,000 to 100,000 clones, and just under 90% are seen once. The ten biggest clones cover over 0.6% of the sample. Per the publication, the time point label means: week 47, end of study. Every vaccine dose consisted of 300 ug of a 20-mer mutant IDH1 peptide in Montanide, administered subcutaneously together with topical imiquimod. Across visits V03 through V10, patients got a total of eight vaccinations, given in weeks 1, 3, 5, 7, 11, 15, 19 and 23. The donors had newly diagnosed IDH1-mutant astrocytomas of WHO grade 3 or 4 that showed loss of nuclear ATRX. The samples were drawn from NOA16, a multicentre, single-arm, open-label phase I trial in Germany that tested a mutant IDH1 peptide vaccine in humans for the first time. Genomic DNA for TCRB sequencing was isolated from EDTA blood with the DNeasy Blood and Tissue Kit.

V is trimmed back by 4 bases and J by 10 bases, and the junction contains 10 bases that no gene match accounts for. Including cysteine and phenylalanine, the CDR3 has 15 amino acids. Just the 45-base CDR3 DNA is kept, in frame starting at base 1. The germline V gene gives CDR1 as SGHRS and CDR2 as YFSETQ. The sequencing used PBMCs, collected from a glioma patient whose treatment included an IDH1 peptide vaccine. This clonotype was obtained from a woman between 50 and 59 years old with glioma. The sequence links TRBV5-1 to TRBJ2-1, with 11 bases aligning to TRBD2. The DNA sequence follows: TGCGCCAGCAGCACCGGACTAGCGGGTATGGGGGAGCAGTTCTTC. Translated, this gives CASSTGLAGMGEQFF. The full variable domain, completed from the reference TRBV5-1 and TRBJ2-1 proteins outside the CDR3, reads KAGVTQTPRYLIKTRGQQVTLSCSPISGHRSVSWYQQTPGQGLQFLFEYFSETQRNKGNFPGRFSGRQFSNSRSEMNVSTLELGDSALYLCASSTGLAGMGEQFFGPGTRLTVL.